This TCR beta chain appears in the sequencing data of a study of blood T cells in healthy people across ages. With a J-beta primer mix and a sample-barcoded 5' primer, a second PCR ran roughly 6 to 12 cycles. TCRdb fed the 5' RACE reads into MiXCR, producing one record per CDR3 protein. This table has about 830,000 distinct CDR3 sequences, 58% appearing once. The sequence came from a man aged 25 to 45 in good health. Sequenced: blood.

The chain's CDR3 is CASSQDHHEQYF. The CDR3 bases are TGTGCCAGCAGTCAGGACCACCACGAGCAGTACTTC. This chain uses TRBV28 with TRBJ2-7; D gene unclear. Germline CDR1 reads MDHEN; CDR2 reads SYDVKM. The CDR3 runs to 12 residues. V was clipped by 5 bases and J by 5 bases, with 10 bases between them.